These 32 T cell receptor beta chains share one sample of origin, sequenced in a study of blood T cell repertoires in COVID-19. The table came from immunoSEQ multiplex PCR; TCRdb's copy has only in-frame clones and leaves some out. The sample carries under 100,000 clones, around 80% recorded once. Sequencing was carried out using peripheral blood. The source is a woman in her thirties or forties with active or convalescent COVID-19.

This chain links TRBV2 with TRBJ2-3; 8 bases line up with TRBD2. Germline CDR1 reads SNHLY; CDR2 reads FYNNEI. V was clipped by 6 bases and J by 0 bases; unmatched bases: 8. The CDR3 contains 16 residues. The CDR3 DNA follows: TGTGCCAGCAGCCCCCTAGCGGGCGCTAGCACAGATACGCAGTATTTT. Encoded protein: CASSPLAGASTDTQYF.

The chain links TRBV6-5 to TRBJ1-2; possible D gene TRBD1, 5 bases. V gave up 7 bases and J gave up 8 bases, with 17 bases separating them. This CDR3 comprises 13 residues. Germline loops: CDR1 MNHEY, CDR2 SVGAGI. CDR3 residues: CASNSPGREGYTF. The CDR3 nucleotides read TGTGCCAGCAACTCTCCGGGCAGGGAAGGCTACACCTTC.

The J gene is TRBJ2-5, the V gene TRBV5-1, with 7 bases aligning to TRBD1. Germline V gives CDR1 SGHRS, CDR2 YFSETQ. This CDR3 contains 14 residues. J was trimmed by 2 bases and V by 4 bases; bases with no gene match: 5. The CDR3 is CASSPGTVQETQYF. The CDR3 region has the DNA TGCGCCAGCAGCCCCGGGACAGTACAAGAGACCCAGTACTTC.

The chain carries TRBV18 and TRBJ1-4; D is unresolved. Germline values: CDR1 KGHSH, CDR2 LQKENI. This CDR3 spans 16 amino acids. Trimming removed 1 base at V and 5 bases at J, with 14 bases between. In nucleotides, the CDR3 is TGTGCCAGCTCACCACGGATCGGCGGAGGAAATGAAAAACTGTTTTTT. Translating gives CASSPRIGGGNEKLFF. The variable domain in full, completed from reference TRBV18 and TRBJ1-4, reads NAGVMQNPRHLVRRRGQEARLRCSPMKGHSHVYWYRQLPEEGLKFMVYLQKENIIDESGMPKERFSAEFPKEGPSILRIQQVVRGDSAAYFCASSPRIGGGNEKLFFGSGTQLSVL.

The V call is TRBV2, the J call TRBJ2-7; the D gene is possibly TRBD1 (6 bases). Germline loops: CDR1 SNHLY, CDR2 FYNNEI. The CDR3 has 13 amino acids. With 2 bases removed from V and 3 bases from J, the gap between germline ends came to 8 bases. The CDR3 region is CASSETGRYEQYF. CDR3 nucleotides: TGTGCCAGCAGTGAAACAGGGCGCTACGAGCAGTACTTC.

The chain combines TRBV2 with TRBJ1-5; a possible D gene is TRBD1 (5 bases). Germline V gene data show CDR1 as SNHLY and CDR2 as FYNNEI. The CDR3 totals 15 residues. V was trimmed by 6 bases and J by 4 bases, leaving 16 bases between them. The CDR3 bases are TGTGCCAGCAGCTCCCCCACGGGGGGGAATCAGCCCCAGCATTTT. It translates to CASSSPTGGNQPQHF.

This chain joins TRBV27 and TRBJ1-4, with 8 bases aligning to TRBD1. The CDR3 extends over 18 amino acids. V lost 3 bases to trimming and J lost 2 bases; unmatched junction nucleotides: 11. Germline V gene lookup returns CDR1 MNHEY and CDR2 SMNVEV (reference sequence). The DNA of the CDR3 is TGTGCCAGCAGTTTTGCCTTCTTTGGACAGGGCACTAATGAAAAACTGTTTTTT. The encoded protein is CASSFAFFGQGTNEKLFF.

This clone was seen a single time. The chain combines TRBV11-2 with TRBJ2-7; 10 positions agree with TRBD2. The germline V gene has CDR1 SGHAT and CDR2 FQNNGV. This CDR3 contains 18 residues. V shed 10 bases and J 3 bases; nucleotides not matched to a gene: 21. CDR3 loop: CAIKTPVVKRGGRYEQYF. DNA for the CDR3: TGTGCCATAAAAACGCCGGTGGTGAAGCGGGGGGGCCGCTACGAGCAGTACTTC.

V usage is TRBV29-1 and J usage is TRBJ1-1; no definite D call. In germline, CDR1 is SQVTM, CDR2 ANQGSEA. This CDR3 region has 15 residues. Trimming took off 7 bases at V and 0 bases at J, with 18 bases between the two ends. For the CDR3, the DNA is TGCAGCGGAACTCTAGGGATGGGAGTGAACACTGAAGCTTTCTTT. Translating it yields CSGTLGMGVNTEAFF.

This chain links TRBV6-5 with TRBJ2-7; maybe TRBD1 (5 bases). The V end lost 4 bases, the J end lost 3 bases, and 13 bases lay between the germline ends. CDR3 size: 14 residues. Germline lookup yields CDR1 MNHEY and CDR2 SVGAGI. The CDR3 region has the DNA TGTGCCAGCAGTTCCAGGGTGTCTAACTACGAGCAGTACTTC. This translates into CASSSRVSNYEQYF.

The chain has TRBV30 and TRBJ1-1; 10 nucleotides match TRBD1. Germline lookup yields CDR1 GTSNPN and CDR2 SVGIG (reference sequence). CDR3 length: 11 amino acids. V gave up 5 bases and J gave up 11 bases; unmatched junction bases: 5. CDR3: CAWADRGMAFF. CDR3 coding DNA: TGTGCCTGGGCGGACAGGGGGATGGCTTTCTTT.

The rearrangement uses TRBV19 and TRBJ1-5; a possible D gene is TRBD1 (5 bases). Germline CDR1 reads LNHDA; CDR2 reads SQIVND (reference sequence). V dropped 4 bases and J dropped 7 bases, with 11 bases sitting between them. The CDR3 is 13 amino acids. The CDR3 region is CASSNGGSQPQHF. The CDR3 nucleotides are TGTGCCAGTAGTAACGGGGGTAGCCAGCCCCAGCATTTT.

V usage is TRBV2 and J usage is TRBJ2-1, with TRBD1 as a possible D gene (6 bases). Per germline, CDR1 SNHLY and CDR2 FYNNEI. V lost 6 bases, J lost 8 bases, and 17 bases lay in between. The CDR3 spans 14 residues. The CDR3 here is CASRKETGMDEQFF. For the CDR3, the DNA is TGTGCCAGCAGGAAAGAAACAGGGATGGATGAGCAGTTCTTC.

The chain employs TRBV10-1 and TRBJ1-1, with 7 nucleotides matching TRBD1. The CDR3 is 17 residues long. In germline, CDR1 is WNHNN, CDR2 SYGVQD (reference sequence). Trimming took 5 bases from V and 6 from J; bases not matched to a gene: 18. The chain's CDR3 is CASSPYPGQEGTAEAFF. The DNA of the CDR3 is TGCGCCAGCAGTCCCTACCCCGGACAGGAGGGCACCGCTGAAGCTTTCTTT.

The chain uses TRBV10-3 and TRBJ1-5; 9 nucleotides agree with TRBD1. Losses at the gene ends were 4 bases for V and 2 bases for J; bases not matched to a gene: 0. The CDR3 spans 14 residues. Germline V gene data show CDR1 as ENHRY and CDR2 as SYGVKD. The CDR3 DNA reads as TGTGCCATCAGTGGGGACAGGGGCAATCAGCCCCAGCATTTT. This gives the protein CAISGDRGNQPQHF.

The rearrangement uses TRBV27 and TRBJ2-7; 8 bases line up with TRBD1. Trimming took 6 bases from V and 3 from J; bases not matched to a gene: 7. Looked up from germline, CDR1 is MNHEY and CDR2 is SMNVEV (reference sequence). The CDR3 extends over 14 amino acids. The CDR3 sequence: CASRAGQADYEQYF. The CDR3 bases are TGTGCCAGCAGGGCGGGACAGGCGGACTACGAGCAGTACTTC.

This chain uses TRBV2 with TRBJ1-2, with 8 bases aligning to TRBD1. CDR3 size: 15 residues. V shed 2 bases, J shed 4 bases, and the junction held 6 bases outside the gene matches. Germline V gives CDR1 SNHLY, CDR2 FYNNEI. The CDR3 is CASSERLDRVYGYTF. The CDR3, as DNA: TGTGCCAGCAGTGAAAGGCTGGACAGGGTCTATGGCTACACCTTC.

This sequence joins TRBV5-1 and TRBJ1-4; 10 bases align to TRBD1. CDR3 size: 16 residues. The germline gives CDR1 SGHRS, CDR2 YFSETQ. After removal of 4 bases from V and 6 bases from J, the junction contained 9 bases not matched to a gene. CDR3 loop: CASSVVAGTGDEKLFF. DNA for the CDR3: TGCGCCAGCAGCGTGGTGGCTGGGACAGGGGATGAAAAACTGTTTTTT.

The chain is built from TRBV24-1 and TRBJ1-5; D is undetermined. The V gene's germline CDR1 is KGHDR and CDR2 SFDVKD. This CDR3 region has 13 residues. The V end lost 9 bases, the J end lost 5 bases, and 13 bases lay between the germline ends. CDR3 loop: CATGGRGDQPQHF. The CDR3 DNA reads TGTGCCACCGGAGGGCGCGGGGATCAGCCCCAGCATTTT.

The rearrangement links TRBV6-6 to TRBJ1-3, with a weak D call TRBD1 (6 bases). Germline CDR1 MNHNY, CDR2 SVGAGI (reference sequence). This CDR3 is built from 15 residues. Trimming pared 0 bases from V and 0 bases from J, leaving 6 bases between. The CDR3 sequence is CASSYSQGSGNTIYF. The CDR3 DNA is TGTGCCAGCAGTTACTCACAGGGCTCTGGAAACACCATATATTTT.

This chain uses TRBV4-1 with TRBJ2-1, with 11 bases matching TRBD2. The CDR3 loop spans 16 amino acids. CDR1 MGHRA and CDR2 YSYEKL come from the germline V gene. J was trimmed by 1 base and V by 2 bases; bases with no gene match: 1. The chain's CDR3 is CASSQRLAGSYNEQFF. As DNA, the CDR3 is TGCGCCAGCAGCCAAAGACTAGCGGGATCCTACAATGAGCAGTTCTTC.

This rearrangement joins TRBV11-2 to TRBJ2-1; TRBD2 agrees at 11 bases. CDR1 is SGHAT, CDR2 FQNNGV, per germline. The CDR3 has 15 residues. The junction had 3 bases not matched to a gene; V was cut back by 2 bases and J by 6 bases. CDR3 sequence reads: CASSLTSGGFNEQFF. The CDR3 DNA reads TGTGCCAGCAGCTTAACTAGCGGGGGATTCAATGAGCAGTTCTTC.

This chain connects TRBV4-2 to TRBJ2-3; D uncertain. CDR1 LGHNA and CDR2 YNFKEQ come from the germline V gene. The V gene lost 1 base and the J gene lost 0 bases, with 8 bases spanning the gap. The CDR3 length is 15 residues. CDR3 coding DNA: TGTGCCAGCAGCCAAGGGCAGACTAGCACAGATACGCAGTATTTT. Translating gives CASSQGQTSTDTQYF.

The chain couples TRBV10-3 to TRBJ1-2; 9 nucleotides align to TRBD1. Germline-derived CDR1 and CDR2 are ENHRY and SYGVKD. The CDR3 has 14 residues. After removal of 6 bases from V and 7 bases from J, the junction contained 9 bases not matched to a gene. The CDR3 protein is CAISEIGQGIGYTF. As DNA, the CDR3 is TGTGCCATCAGCGAAATAGGACAGGGGATTGGCTACACCTTC.

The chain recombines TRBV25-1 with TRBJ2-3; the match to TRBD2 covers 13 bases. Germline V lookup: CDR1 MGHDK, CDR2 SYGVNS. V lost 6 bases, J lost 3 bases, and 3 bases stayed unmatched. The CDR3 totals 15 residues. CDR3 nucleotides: TGTGCCAGCAGACTAGCGGGAGGGCGTACAGATACGCAGTATTTT. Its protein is CASRLAGGRTDTQYF.

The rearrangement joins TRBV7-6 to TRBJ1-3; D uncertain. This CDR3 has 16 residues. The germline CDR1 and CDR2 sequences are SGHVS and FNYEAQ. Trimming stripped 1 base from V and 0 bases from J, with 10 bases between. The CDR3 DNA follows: TGTGCCAGCAGCTTAGGCGCCCCAGGCTCTGGAAACACCATATATTTT. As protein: CASSLGAPGSGNTIYF.

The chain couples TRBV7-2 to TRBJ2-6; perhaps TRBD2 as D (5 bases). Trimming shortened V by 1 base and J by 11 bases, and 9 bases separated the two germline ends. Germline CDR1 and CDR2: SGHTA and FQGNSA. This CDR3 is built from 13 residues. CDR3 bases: TGTGCCAGCAGCTTAGAACGGCGGGACGTCCTGACTTTC. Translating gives CASSLERRDVLTF.

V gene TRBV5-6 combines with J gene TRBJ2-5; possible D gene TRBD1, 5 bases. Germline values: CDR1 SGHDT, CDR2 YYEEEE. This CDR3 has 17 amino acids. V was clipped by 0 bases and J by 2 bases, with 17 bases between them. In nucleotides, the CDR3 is TGTGCCAGCAGCTTGGGACCCAGGGTAATGGGGCAAGAGACCCAGTACTTC. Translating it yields CASSLGPRVMGQETQYF.

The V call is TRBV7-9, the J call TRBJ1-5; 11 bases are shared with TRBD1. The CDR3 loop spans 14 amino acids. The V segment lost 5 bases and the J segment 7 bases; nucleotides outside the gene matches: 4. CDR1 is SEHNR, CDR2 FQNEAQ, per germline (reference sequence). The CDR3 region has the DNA TGTGCCAGCAGCCAAGGGACAGGGGGGCAGCCCCAGCATTTT. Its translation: CASSQGTGGQPQHF.

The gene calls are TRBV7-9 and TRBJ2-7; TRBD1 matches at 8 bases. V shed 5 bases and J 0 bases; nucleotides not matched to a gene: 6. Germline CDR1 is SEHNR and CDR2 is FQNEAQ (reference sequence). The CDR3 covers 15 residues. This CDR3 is CASSQGAWSSYEQYF. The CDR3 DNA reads TGTGCCAGCAGCCAGGGGGCCTGGAGCTCCTACGAGCAGTACTTC.

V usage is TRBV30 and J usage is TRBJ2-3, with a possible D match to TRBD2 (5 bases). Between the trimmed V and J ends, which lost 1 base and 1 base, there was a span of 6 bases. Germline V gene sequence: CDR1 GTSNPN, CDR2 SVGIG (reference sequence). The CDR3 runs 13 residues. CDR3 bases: TGTGCCTGGAGTGCCGGGGGCACAGATACGCAGTATTTT. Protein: CAWSAGGTDTQYF.

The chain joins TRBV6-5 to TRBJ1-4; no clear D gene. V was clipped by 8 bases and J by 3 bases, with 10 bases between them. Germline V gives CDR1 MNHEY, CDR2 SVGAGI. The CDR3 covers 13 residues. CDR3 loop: CASASPPNEKLFF. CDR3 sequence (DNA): TGTGCCAGCGCGAGCCCACCTAATGAAAAACTGTTTTTT.